Listed below are T cell receptor beta chains from one sample, sequenced in a study of CD8+CD57+ T cells in acquired aplastic anemia. TCRdb re-called the reads with MiXCR, one entry per CDR3 protein. The repertoire consists of some 170,000 distinct CDR3 sequences, with around half occurring once and the leading ten covering more than 1%. The material sequenced was sorted CD4+, CD8+, or CD8+CD57+ T cells (not recorded which) from PBMCs. These receptors were collected from a human donor with aplastic anemia. Each CDR3 is given with its conserved first and last residue. A D gene is named only where the DNA matches it firmly. Clone size, where shown, is once, few, many, or a class for clones that have expanded.

CASSSEIPEAFF,TGTGCCAGCAGCTCAGAGATACCTGAAGCTTTCTTT,TRBV6-1,-,TRBJ1-1,many
CSASLDDRGPYGYTF,TGCAGTGCTAGCCTGGATGACAGGGGGCCCTATGGCTACACCTTC,TRBV20-1,TRBD1,TRBJ1-2,once
CASTTSGRSYEQYF,TGTGCCAGCACGACTAGCGGGAGGTCCTACGAGCAGTACTTC,TRBV2,TRBD2,TRBJ2-7,-
CASSRAGVYNEQFF,TGTGCCAGCTCACGAGCGGGGGTCTACAATGAGCAGTTCTTC,TRBV6-1,TRBD2,TRBJ2-1,-
CASSLVGEKLFF,TGTGCCAGCAGCTTAGTGGGTGAAAAACTGTTTTTT,TRBV7-9,-,TRBJ1-4,many
CASSYSSGAEQYF,TGTGCCAGCAGTTACTCGTCGGGCGCCGAGCAGTACTTC,TRBV6-2/TRBV6-3,-,TRBJ2-7,-
CASRETGRAFF,TGTGCCAGCAGAGAGACAGGGAGGGCTTTCTTT,TRBV2,TRBD1,TRBJ1-1,medium-sized
CSAQGGGYEQYF,TGCAGCGCCCAGGGGGGAGGCTACGAGCAGTACTTC,TRBV29-1,-,TRBJ2-7,-
CASSPAANEQFF,TGTGCCAGCAGCCCCGCAGCGAATGAGCAGTTCTTC,TRBV3-1,-,TRBJ2-1,many
CASSLGTGRYTF,TGTGCCAGCAGCCTCGGGACAGGTCGCTACACCTTC,TRBV3-1,TRBD1,TRBJ1-2,many
CATSRMNTGELFF,TGTGCCACCAGCAGGATGAACACCGGGGAGCTGTTTTTT,TRBV15,-,TRBJ2-2,-
CAISESGGDLEQYF,TGTGCCATCAGTGAGTCGGGAGGGGATCTTGAGCAGTACTTC,TRBV10-3,TRBD2,TRBJ2-7,few
CASSLSLGAGEGETQYF,TGCGCCAGCAGCCTCTCCTTGGGCGCGGGAGAGGGGGAGACCCAGTACTTC,TRBV5-1,TRBD2,TRBJ2-5,-
CASSQDNSNSPLHF,TGCGCCAGCAGCCAAGATAACAGTAATTCACCCCTCCACTTT,TRBV4-1,-,TRBJ1-6,-
CASLSEVSNEQFF,TGCGCCAGCCTCTCCGAGGTCAGTAATGAGCAGTTCTTC,TRBV10-2,-,TRBJ2-1,few
CASSEGERSYNEQFF,TGTGCCAGCAGTGAAGGTGAGAGGTCCTACAATGAGCAGTTCTTC,TRBV2,-,TRBJ2-1,many
CASSLAPELGNTIYF,TGTGCCAGCAGCTTAGCACCCGAGCTTGGAAACACCATATATTTT,TRBV7-8,-,TRBJ1-3,many
CAISDRGYGYTF,TGTGCCATCAGTGACAGGGGCTATGGCTACACCTTC,TRBV10-3,-,TRBJ1-2,many
CASSTRASSYEQYF,TGTGCCAGCAGCACCCGGGCGAGCTCCTACGAGCAGTACTTC,TRBV7-9,-,TRBJ2-7,-
CASSATGLNQPQHF,TGTGCCAGTAGTGCGACAGGACTCAATCAGCCCCAGCATTTT,TRBV19,-,TRBJ1-5,many
CASSDPYREETQYF,TGTGCCAGCAGCGACCCTTACAGGGAAGAGACCCAGTACTTC,TRBV9,-,TRBJ2-5,few
CSVAQGNSNQPQHF,TGCAGCGTCGCCCAGGGGAACAGCAATCAGCCCCAGCATTTT,TRBV29-1,-,TRBJ1-5,many
CATSGDRGSYEQYF,TGTGCCACCAGTGGCGACAGGGGGTCCTACGAGCAGTACTTC,TRBV24-1,TRBD1,TRBJ2-7,-
CASSVDGYTF,TGTGCCAGTTCTGTTGATGGCTACACCTTC,TRBV2,-,TRBJ1-2,-
CASSISGQPNTEAFF,TGTGCCAGCAGCATATCGGGACAACCGAACACTGAAGCTTTCTTT,TRBV9,-,TRBJ1-1,-
CASSVQGGETQYF,TGTGCCAGCAGCGTACAGGGTGGAGAGACCCAGTACTTC,TRBV9,-,TRBJ2-5,many
CASSSTQRGGSSYEQYF,TGTGCCAGCAGCTCAACCCAAAGAGGGGGCTCCTCCTACGAGCAGTACTTC,TRBV11-1,TRBD1,TRBJ2-7,many
CASSLPGGTQYF,TGTGCCAGCAGCTTACCCGGCGGGACCCAGTACTTC,TRBV7-2,-,TRBJ2-5,-
CASTGLSYEQYF,TGTGCCAGCACAGGGCTCTCCTACGAGCAGTACTTC,TRBV2,-,TRBJ2-7,few
CASSEASGSYEQYF,TGCGCCAGCAGTGAGGCATCGGGGTCCTACGAGCAGTACTTC,TRBV10-2,-,TRBJ2-7,-
CASSSSGEGASSPLHF,TGTGCCAGCAGCTCCTCCGGGGAGGGGGCATCCTCACCCCTCCACTTT,TRBV7-9,TRBD1,TRBJ1-6,many
CASPVPGRGVETQYF,TGTGCCAGCCCCGTTCCGGGACGGGGGGTTGAGACCCAGTACTTT,TRBV19,TRBD2,TRBJ2-5,-
CATSTPVGSREQYF,TGTGCCACCAGCACCCCCGTGGGGAGTCGCGAGCAGTACTTC,TRBV15,-,TRBJ2-7,-
CASSIRTGGDTEAFF,TGTGCCAGTAGTATCCGGACAGGGGGGGACACTGAAGCTTTCTTT,TRBV19,TRBD1,TRBJ1-1,-
CSAREVAGNSLLHF,TGCAGTGCTAGAGAAGTCGCAGGGAATTCACTCCTCCACTTT,TRBV20-1,-,TRBJ1-6,many
CSVEGTRSYEQYF,TGCAGCGTTGAAGGGACGAGAAGTTACGAGCAGTACTTC,TRBV29-1,-,TRBJ2-7,few
CSVQDRGATNTGELFF,TGCAGCGTCCAAGATCGAGGGGCTACGAACACCGGGGAGCTGTTTTTT,TRBV29-1,-,TRBJ2-2,-
CSAYQGIEAEAFF,TGCAGTGCTTACCAGGGGATAGAGGCTGAAGCTTTCTTT,TRBV20-1,-,TRBJ1-1,many
CASRGTGFYNEQFF,TGTGCCAGCAGGGGGACAGGGTTCTACAATGAGCAGTTCTTC,TRBV2,TRBD1,TRBJ2-1,few
CASRGVLHTF,TGTGCCAGCAGGGGTGTCCTGCACACCTTC,TRBV2,-,TRBJ1-2,-
CASRGTGFGNSPLHF,TGTGCCAGTAGGGGGACAGGGTTCGGGAATTCACCCCTCCACTTT,TRBV19,TRBD1,TRBJ1-6,-
CAISPRTLNTEAFF,TGTGCCATCAGTCCCCGGACGTTGAACACTGAAGCTTTCTTT,TRBV10-3,-,TRBJ1-1,-
CASSLGASNEQYF,TGTGCCAGCAGTTTAGGGGCCAGTAACGAGCAGTACTTC,TRBV12-3/TRBV12-4,-,TRBJ2-7,many
CASSPTDSPLHF,TGTGCCAGTAGCCCCACAGATTCACCCCTCCACTTT,TRBV19,-,TRBJ1-6,many
CSASPEPYTDTQYF,TGCAGTGCTAGTCCGGAACCCTACACAGATACGCAGTATTTT,TRBV20-1,-,TRBJ2-3,-
CASSPTRQGNQPQHF,TGTGCCAGCAGCCCTACTCGACAGGGGAATCAGCCCCAGCATTTT,TRBV12-3/TRBV12-4,TRBD1,TRBJ1-5,many
CSAFSGGAGDTQYF,TGCAGTGCTTTTAGCGGGGGGGCAGGAGATACGCAGTATTTT,TRBV20-1,TRBD2,TRBJ2-3,-
CSARGGGRSYVEQYF,TGCAGTGCTAGAGGAGGCGGGCGCTCCTACGTGGAGCAGTACTTC,TRBV20-1,-,TRBJ2-7,-